The 20 T cell receptor beta chains below all came from one sample that was sequenced in a study of blood T cells in healthy people across ages. Next came a second PCR, run for about 7 to 12 cycles, which used a sample-barcoded 5' primer along with a J-beta primer mix. A single record per CDR3 protein comes from TCRdb applying MiXCR to the 5' RACE reads. The sample has 540,000 or so distinct CDR3 sequences, less than 25% seen once. The same data also contributed to another study, on T cells of mothers and their children.

Sequences were obtained from blood. The receptor set was obtained from a boy between 5 and 17 years old in good health.

This clonotype occurred many times. The rearrangement joins TRBV7-6 to TRBJ2-7; no clear D. The CDR3 totals 14 residues. Germline-derived CDR1 and CDR2 are SGHVS and FNYEAQ. The V gene lost 5 bases and the J gene lost 7 bases, with 18 bases spanning the gap. The chain's CDR3 is CASSPYVGAGEQYF. CDR3 coding DNA: TGTGCCAGCAGCCCATATGTTGGAGCTGGGGAGCAGTACTTC. Combining the CDR3 with reference TRBV7-6 and TRBJ2-7 gives the whole variable domain GAGVSQSPRYKVTKRGQDVALRCDPISGHVSLYWYRQALGQGPEFLTYFNYEAQQDKSGLPNDRFSAERPEGSISTLTIQRTEQRDSAMYRCASSPYVGAGEQYFGPGTRLTVT.

In DNA, the CDR3 is TGTGCCAGCAGCAGATTCCGGGACACAACCTACGAGCAGTACTTC. It codes for CASSRFRDTTYEQYF. V usage is TRBV7-2 and J usage is TRBJ2-7; a weak D match, TRBD1 (6 bases). CDR1 SGHTA and CDR2 FQGNSA come from the germline V gene. There are 15 residues in the CDR3. The ends were cut back, 5 bases at V and 2 bases at J, with 16 bases in the middle.

This sequence joins TRBV24-1 and TRBJ2-1; 8 nucleotides line up with TRBD2. Germline trimming cut 1 base from V and 13 bases from J; bases unmatched to any gene: 5. The CDR3 spans 13 residues. From germline, CDR1 is KGHDR and CDR2 SFDVKD. The DNA for the CDR3 is TGTGCCACCAGTGATTTAGCGGCGGGGGGACAGTTCTTC. It is translated as CATSDLAAGGQFF.

On this clonotype: No conserved phenylalanine or tryptophan ends this CDR3, so it is likely a read error. J is TRBJ2-3 and V is TRBV12-3 or TRBV12-4; TRBD2 might be the D (5 bases). The CDR3 spans 16 residues. The CDR3 spells CASSLVSLASTDAQYS. DNA for the CDR3: TGTGCCAGCAGTTTAGTATCCCTAGCTAGCACAGATGCGCAGTATTCT.

This clonotype was detected only a few times. The chain is built from TRBV18 and TRBJ2-3, with a weak D call TRBD1 (6 bases). Germline V gives CDR1 KGHSH, CDR2 LQKENI. This CDR3 comprises 17 residues. The germline V and J ends were trimmed by 4 bases and 0 bases, with 17 bases remaining between them. CDR3 loop: CASSRPGHRISTDTQYF. CDR3 nucleotide sequence: TGTGCCAGCTCACGACCGGGACACCGTATTAGCACAGATACGCAGTATTTT. The full variable domain, completed using reference TRBV18 and TRBJ2-3, is NAGVMQNPRHLVRRRGQEARLRCSPMKGHSHVYWYRQLPEEGLKFMVYLQKENIIDESGMPKERFSAEFPKEGPSILRIQQVVRGDSAAYFCASSRPGHRISTDTQYFGPGTRLTVL.

This clonotype has just a few counts. The V call is TRBV9, the J call TRBJ2-7; 7 bases fit TRBD1. The CDR3 runs to 15 residues. The ends lost 0 bases at V and 2 bases at J; junction bases unmatched: 5. Germline CDR1 reads SGDLS; CDR2 reads YYNGEE. The CDR3 region is CASSVGGTAAYEQYF. For the CDR3, the DNA is TGTGCCAGCAGCGTAGGAGGGACAGCGGCCTACGAGCAGTACTTC.

This clonotype showed up just a few times. The chain couples TRBV20-1 to TRBJ2-5; 9 bases are a match to TRBD1. The DNA end favors TRBJ2-7, so the J call may be wrong. Germline CDR1 reads DFQATT; CDR2 reads SNEGSKA (reference sequence). The CDR3 totals 14 residues. The CDR3 sequence is CSARAGTGINEQYF. The CDR3 region has the DNA TGCAGTGCTAGGGCCGGGACAGGGATCAACGAGCAGTACTTC.

This clonotype has more than one count but fewer than ten. This sequence joins TRBV6-2 or TRBV6-3 and TRBJ2-1; TRBD2 matches 7 bases. The CDR3 length is 14 residues. Looked up from germline, CDR1 is MNHEY and CDR2 is SVGEGT. Trimming removed 4 bases from V and 8 bases from J; junction bases left unmatched: 8. CDR3 sequence: CASSSDGLVYEQFF. CDR3 DNA: TGTGCCAGCAGTTCCGACGGACTAGTTTATGAGCAGTTCTTC.

This clonotype turned up a few times. This sequence joins TRBV6-1 and TRBJ1-5; D remains unclear. The germline gives CDR1 MNHNS, CDR2 SASEGT. V was shortened by 7 bases and J by 5 bases, with 15 bases between the two germline ends. The length of the CDR3 is 14 residues. The CDR3 here is CASISARSDQPQHF. For the CDR3, the DNA is TGTGCCAGCATATCGGCGAGATCCGATCAGCCCCAGCATTTT.

The chain couples TRBV6-4 to TRBJ1-1; D is unresolved. Deletions cut 7 bases from V and 0 bases from J, with 9 bases between. The CDR3 has 13 amino acids. Germline values: CDR1 MRHNA, CDR2 SNTAGT. CDR3 protein: CASKEGLNTEAFF. The DNA of the CDR3 is TGTGCCAGCAAGGAGGGCTTGAACACTGAAGCTTTCTTT.

The CDR3 here is CATSISLGREETQYF. DNA for the CDR3: TGTGCCACCAGCATCTCGTTGGGTCGAGAGGAGACCCAGTACTTC. V and J are TRBV15 and TRBJ2-5, with no clear D. Between the trimmed V and J ends, which lost 4 bases and 5 bases, there was a span of 17 bases. CDR3 length: 15 residues. CDR1 and CDR2 (germline): LNHNV, YYDKDF (reference sequence).

This clonotype was detected a few times. The chain joins TRBV12-3 or TRBV12-4 to TRBJ2-1; 11 bases fit TRBD2. V lost 7 bases, J lost 7 bases, and 9 bases stayed unmatched. The CDR3 runs to 15 residues. The CDR3 reads CASTLSGRANNEQFF. The CDR3 DNA follows: TGTGCCAGCACCCTTAGCGGGAGGGCCAATAATGAGCAGTTCTTC.

V usage is TRBV4-3 and J usage is TRBJ2-5; tentative D call: TRBD2 (5 bases). The CDR3 covers 16 residues. The germline V gene encodes CDR1 LGHNA and CDR2 YSLEER. Trimming removed 0 bases at V and 7 bases at J, with 18 bases between. DNA of the CDR3: TGCGCCAGCAGCCAAGATGACGGAGGATATGAGGTGACCCAGTACTTC. Residues: CASSQDDGGYEVTQYF.

This clonotype has a single count. One end of the junction does not line up with germline, which may come from a read error. This sequence joins TRBV6-6 and TRBJ1-4, with D uncertain. Germline CDR1 and CDR2: MNHNY and SVGAGI (reference sequence). The CDR3 extends over 12 amino acids. CDR3 sequence: CASSYSDEKPFF. DNA of the CDR3: TGTGCCAGCAGTTACTCTGATGAAAAACCGTTTTTT.

The chain combines TRBV2 with TRBJ2-5; perhaps TRBD2 as D (5 bases). The J call may be in error: the DNA end matches TRBJ2-7 better. The CDR3 consists of 16 residues. Germline V gives CDR1 SNHLY, CDR2 FYNNEI. DNA of the CDR3: TGTGCCAGCAGTGCATCGGATTTGAGGGCCGGATACGAGCAGTACTTC. It encodes CASSASDLRAGYEQYF.

V is TRBV12-3 or TRBV12-4 and J is TRBJ2-1; 8 bases are shared with TRBD2. The J segment lost 0 bases and the V segment lost 7 bases, leaving 5 bases of the junction unmatched. The CDR3 has 15 amino acids. The CDR3 here is CASITSGSSYNEQFF. As DNA, the CDR3 is TGTGCCAGCATCACCAGCGGGAGCTCCTACAATGAGCAGTTCTTC.

The chain employs TRBV7-8 and TRBJ1-1; D gene uncertain. The CDR3 runs to 15 residues. Trimming left V 5 bases short and J 1 base short, with 14 bases between. The germline CDR1 and CDR2 sequences are SGHVS and FQNEAQ. The CDR3 protein is CASSPLGGANTEAFF. In DNA, the CDR3 is TGTGCCAGCAGCCCCCTGGGAGGCGCGAACACTGAAGCTTTCTTT.

This clonotype has just a few counts. This chain uses TRBV6-2 or TRBV6-3 with TRBJ1-5, with D possibly matching TRBD1 (5 bases). Trimming left V 5 bases short and J 6 bases short, with 11 bases between. This CDR3 has 13 residues. Germline CDR1 reads MNHEY; CDR2 reads SVGEGT. This CDR3 is CASSNAGIQPQHF. The CDR3 nucleotides are TGTGCCAGCAGTAACGCAGGGATTCAGCCCCAGCATTTT.

This clonotype turned up a few times. V and J are TRBV20-1 and TRBJ1-1; D not resolved. V was trimmed by 1 base and J by 1 base, leaving 10 bases between them. Germline CDR1 reads DFQATT; CDR2 reads SNEGSKA (reference sequence). The CDR3 has 14 residues. The CDR3 DNA follows: TGCAGTGCTAGAGGTGGGCACCAGAACACTGAAGCTTTCTTT. It codes for CSARGGHQNTEAFF.

This chain connects TRBV9 to TRBJ2-5, with D uncertain. The DNA end favors TRBJ2-7, so the J call may be wrong. The CDR3 has 14 residues. Looked up from germline, CDR1 is SGDLS and CDR2 is YYNGEE. The CDR3 region is CASSVGRISGEQYF. The CDR3 DNA reads TGTGCCAGCAGCGTCGGGCGGATTTCAGGCGAGCAGTACTTC.